This T cell receptor beta chain stems from a study of T-cell reconstitution after alpha-beta-depleted transplantation in children. Study findings and constraints: Day-60 TCRbeta diversity that was high in some patients was derived from surviving recipient T cells and thymic progenitors.

This sample's TCRbeta library carried unique molecular identifier barcodes. Each CDR3 protein gets one entry after TCRdb re-called the PCR reads with MiXCR. The table lists around 800,000 distinct CDR3 sequences, around 15% of them singletons, with approximately 4.5% in the top ten. Between the trimmed V and J ends, which lost 6 bases and 1 base, there was a span of 13 bases. The CDR3 extends over 14 amino acids. Germline V CDR1 and CDR2: MNHEY, SMNVEV (reference sequence). This clonotype was detected a few times. Antigen: not known. This specimen consisted of PBMCs, mostly from graft donor cells, obtained 360 days after TCRalphabeta/CD19-depleted stem cell transplant. The receptor was isolated from a male patient under 18 who had a stem cell transplant for acute lymphoblastic leukemia, so the T cells may come from the graft donor. This chain uses TRBV27 with TRBJ2-7, with D maybe TRBD1 (5 bases). The CDR3 DNA is TGTGCCAGCAGCCACCTGGCAGGGTCCTACGAGCAGTACTTC. Its translation: CASSHLAGSYEQYF.